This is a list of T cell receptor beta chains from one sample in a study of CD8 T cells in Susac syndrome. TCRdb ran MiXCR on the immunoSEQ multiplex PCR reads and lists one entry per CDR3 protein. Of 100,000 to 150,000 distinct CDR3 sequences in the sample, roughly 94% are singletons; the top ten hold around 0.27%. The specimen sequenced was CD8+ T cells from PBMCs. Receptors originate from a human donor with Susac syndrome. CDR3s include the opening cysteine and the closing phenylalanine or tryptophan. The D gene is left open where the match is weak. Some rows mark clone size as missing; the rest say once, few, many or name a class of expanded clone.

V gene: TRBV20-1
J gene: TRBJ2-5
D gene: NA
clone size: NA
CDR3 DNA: TGCAGTGCTAGAGTAGGGGAGACCCAGTACTTC
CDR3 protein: CSARVGETQYF

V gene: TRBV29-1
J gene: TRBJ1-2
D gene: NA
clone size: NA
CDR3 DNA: TGCAGCGTTGAGGCAGACTATGGCTACACCTTC
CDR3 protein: CSVEADYGYTF

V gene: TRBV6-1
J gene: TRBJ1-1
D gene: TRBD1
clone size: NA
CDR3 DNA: TGTGCCAGCAGGGAGGGGACAGCTACTTACACTGAAGCTTTCTTT
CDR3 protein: CASREGTATYTEAFF

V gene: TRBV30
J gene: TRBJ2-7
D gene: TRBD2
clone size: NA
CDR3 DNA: TGTGCCTGGAGCGCTAGCGGGACCCCCTACGAGCAGTACTTC
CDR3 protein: CAWSASGTPYEQYF

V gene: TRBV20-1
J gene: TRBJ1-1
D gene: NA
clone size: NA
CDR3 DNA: TGCAGTGCTAGAGTTGGGGCAGAAGCTTTCTTT
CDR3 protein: CSARVGAEAFF

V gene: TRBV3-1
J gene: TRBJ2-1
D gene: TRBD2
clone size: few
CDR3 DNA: TGTGCCAGCAGCCTCACTAGCGGGGCGTACAATGAGCAGTTCTTC
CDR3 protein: CASSLTSGAYNEQFF

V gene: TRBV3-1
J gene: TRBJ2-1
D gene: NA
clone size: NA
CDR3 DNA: TGTGCCAGCAGCCTAGGAAACTCCGAGGAGCAGTTCTTC
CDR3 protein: CASSLGNSEEQFF

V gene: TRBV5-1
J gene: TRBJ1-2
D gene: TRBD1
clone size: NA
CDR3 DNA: TGCGCCAGCAGCGGACGACAGGGAGACTATGGCTACACCTTC
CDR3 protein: CASSGRQGDYGYTF

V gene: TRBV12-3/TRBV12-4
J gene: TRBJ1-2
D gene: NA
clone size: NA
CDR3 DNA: TGTGCCAGCAGATCGACTCTTAACTATGGCTACACCTTC
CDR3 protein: CASRSTLNYGYTF

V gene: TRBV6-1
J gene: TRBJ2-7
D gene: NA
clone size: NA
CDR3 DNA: TGTGCCAGCAGTGAAGAGGCGACTAGGAGGTACGAGCAGTACTTC
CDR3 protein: CASSEEATRRYEQYF

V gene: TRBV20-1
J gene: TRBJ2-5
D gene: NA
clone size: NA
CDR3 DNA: TGCAGTGCTAACGGTGAGACAGGAGAAGAGACCCAGTACTTC
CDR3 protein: CSANGETGEETQYF

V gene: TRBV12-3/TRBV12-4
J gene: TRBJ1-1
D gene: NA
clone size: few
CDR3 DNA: TGTGCCAGCAGTTTTTCCGGGGACACTGAAGCTTTCTTT
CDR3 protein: CASSFSGDTEAFF

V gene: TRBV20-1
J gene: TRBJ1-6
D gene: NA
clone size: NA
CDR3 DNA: TGCAGTGCCAGGGGCAGAAGCTCCTATAATTCACCCCTCCACTTT
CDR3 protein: CSARGRSSYNSPLHF

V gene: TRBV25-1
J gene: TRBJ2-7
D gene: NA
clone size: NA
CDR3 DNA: TGTGCCAGCAGTGTAGGGGCGGCAAGCTCCTACGAGCAGTACTTC
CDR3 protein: CASSVGAASSYEQYF

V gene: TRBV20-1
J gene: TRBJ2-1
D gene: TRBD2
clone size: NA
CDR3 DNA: TGCAGTGTCCCCCGCGGGGGGACCCATGAGCAGTTCTTC
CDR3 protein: CSVPRGGTHEQFF

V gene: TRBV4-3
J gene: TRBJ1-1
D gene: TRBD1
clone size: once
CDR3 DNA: TGCGCCAGCAGCCAAAGGACAGGGTTGAACACTGAAGCTTTCTTT
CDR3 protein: CASSQRTGLNTEAFF

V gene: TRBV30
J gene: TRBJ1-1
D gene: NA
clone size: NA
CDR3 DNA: TGTGCCTGGAGTGCTCGCTCATTGACTGAAGCTTTCTTT
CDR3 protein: CAWSARSLTEAFF

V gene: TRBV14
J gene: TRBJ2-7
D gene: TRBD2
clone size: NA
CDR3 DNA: TGTGCCAGCAGCCCCTGGGGGGGTAGCTACGAGCAGTACTTC
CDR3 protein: CASSPWGGSYEQYF

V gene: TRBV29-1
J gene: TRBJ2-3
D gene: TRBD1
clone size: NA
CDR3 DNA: TGCAGCGTAGAAGGGATAGAGGGGGCGATCATTGATACGCAGTATTTT
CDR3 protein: CSVEGIEGAIIDTQYF

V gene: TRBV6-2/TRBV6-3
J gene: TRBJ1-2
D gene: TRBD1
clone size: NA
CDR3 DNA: TGTGCCAGCAGCCGTCCCGGACAGGGGCACTATGGCTACACCTTC
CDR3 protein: CASSRPGQGHYGYTF

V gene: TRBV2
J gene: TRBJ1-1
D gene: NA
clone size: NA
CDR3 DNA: TGTGCCAGCAGTGTGTGGGTGTGGTTCACTGAAGCTTTCTTT
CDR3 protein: CASSVWVWFTEAFF

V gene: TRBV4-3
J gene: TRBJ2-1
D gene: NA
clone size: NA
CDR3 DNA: TGCGCCAGCAGCCAGACGGCCTACAATGAGCAGTTCTTC
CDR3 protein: CASSQTAYNEQFF

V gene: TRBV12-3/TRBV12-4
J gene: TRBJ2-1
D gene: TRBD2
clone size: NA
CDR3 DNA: TGTGCCAGCAGTGAGCGGGGACACAATGAGCAGTTCTTC
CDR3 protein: CASSERGHNEQFF

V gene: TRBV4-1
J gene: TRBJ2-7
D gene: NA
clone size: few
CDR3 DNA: TGCGCCAGCAGCCAAGGAGCGGTCCACGAGCAGTACTTC
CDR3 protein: CASSQGAVHEQYF

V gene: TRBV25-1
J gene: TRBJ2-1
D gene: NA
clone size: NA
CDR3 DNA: TGTGCCAGCAGTGAGGTCCGGGGGGCCAACAATGAGCAGTTCTTC
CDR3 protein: CASSEVRGANNEQFF

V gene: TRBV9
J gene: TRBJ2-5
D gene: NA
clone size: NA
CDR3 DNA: TGTGCCAGCAGCAGCGGCATCGGGGAGACCCAGTACTTC
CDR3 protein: CASSSGIGETQYF

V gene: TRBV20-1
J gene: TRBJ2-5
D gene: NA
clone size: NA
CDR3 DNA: TGCAGTGCTCCCTCGGGGCCGCAAGAGACCCAGTACTTC
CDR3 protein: CSAPSGPQETQYF

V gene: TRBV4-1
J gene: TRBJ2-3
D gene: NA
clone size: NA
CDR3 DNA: TGCGCCAGCAGCCAAAGGCGGACAGCCACAGATACGCAGTATTTT
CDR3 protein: CASSQRRTATDTQYF

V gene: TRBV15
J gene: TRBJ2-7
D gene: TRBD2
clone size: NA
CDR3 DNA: TGTGCCACCAGCGAGAGGGTCAGCGGGGGGGTATCGGACGAGCAGTACTTC
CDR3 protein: CATSERVSGGVSDEQYF

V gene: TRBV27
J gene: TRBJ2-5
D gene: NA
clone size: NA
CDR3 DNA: TGTGCCAGCAGACAAGGGGGGACCCAGTACTTC
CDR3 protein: CASRQGGTQYF

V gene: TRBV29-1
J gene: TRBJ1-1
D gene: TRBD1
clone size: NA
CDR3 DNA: TGCAGCGTCCCCAGGGGGACTGAAGCTTTCTTT
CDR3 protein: CSVPRGTEAFF

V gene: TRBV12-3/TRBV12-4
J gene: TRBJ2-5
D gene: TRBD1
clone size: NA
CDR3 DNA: TGTGCCAGCAGGAAAGGGACCGGGACAGGGTATTTTGAGACCCAGTACTTC
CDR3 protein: CASRKGTGTGYFETQYF

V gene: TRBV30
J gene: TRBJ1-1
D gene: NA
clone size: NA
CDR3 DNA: TGTGCTGGAGACAAGAACACTGAAGCTTTCTTT
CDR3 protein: CAGDKNTEAFF

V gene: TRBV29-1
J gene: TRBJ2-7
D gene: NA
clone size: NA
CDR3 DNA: TGCAGCGTTAGGTCGGCCTACGAGCAGTACTTC
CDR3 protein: CSVRSAYEQYF

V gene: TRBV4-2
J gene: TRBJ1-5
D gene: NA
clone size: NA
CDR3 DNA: TGTGCCAGCAGCCAAGGAGACCTAACCGTTAATCAGCCCCAGCATTTT
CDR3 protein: CASSQGDLTVNQPQHF

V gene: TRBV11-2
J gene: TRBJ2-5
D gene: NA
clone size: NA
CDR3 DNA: TGTGCCAGCAGCCCGCGGGATAACGACCAAGAGACCCAGTACTTC
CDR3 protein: CASSPRDNDQETQYF

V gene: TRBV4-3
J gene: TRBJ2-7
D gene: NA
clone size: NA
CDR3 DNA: TGCGCCAGCAGCCAAGACGACCACGAGCAGTACTTC
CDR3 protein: CASSQDDHEQYF

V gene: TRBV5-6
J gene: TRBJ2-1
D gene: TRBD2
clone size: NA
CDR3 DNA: TGTGCCAGCAGCGTGGGAACGGGGGGGCTGTTGAATGAGCAGTTCTTC
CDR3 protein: CASSVGTGGLLNEQFF

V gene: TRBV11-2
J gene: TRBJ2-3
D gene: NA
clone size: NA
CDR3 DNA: TGTGCCAGCAGCCAACGGGACCAAACTGGGACAGATACGCAGTATTTT
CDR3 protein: CASSQRDQTGTDTQYF

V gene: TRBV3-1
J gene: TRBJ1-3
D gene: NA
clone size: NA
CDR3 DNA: TGTGCCAGCAGCCAATGGGATGATACTGGAAACACCATATATTTT
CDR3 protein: CASSQWDDTGNTIYF

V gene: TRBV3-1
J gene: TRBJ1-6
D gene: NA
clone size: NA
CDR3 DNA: TGTGCCAGCAGCCAAGAACTCCAGAGGAATTCACCCCTCCACTTT
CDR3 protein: CASSQELQRNSPLHF

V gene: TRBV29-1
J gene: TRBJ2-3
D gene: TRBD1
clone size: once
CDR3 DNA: TGCAGCGTTGAAAAAGGGGGCGCCACAGATACGCAGTATTTT
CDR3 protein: CSVEKGGATDTQYF

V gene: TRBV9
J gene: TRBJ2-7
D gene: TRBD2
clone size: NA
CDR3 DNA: TGTGCCAGCAGCGCCCGCGGGGGGGCCAACTTGTACGAGCAGTACTTC
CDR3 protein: CASSARGGANLYEQYF